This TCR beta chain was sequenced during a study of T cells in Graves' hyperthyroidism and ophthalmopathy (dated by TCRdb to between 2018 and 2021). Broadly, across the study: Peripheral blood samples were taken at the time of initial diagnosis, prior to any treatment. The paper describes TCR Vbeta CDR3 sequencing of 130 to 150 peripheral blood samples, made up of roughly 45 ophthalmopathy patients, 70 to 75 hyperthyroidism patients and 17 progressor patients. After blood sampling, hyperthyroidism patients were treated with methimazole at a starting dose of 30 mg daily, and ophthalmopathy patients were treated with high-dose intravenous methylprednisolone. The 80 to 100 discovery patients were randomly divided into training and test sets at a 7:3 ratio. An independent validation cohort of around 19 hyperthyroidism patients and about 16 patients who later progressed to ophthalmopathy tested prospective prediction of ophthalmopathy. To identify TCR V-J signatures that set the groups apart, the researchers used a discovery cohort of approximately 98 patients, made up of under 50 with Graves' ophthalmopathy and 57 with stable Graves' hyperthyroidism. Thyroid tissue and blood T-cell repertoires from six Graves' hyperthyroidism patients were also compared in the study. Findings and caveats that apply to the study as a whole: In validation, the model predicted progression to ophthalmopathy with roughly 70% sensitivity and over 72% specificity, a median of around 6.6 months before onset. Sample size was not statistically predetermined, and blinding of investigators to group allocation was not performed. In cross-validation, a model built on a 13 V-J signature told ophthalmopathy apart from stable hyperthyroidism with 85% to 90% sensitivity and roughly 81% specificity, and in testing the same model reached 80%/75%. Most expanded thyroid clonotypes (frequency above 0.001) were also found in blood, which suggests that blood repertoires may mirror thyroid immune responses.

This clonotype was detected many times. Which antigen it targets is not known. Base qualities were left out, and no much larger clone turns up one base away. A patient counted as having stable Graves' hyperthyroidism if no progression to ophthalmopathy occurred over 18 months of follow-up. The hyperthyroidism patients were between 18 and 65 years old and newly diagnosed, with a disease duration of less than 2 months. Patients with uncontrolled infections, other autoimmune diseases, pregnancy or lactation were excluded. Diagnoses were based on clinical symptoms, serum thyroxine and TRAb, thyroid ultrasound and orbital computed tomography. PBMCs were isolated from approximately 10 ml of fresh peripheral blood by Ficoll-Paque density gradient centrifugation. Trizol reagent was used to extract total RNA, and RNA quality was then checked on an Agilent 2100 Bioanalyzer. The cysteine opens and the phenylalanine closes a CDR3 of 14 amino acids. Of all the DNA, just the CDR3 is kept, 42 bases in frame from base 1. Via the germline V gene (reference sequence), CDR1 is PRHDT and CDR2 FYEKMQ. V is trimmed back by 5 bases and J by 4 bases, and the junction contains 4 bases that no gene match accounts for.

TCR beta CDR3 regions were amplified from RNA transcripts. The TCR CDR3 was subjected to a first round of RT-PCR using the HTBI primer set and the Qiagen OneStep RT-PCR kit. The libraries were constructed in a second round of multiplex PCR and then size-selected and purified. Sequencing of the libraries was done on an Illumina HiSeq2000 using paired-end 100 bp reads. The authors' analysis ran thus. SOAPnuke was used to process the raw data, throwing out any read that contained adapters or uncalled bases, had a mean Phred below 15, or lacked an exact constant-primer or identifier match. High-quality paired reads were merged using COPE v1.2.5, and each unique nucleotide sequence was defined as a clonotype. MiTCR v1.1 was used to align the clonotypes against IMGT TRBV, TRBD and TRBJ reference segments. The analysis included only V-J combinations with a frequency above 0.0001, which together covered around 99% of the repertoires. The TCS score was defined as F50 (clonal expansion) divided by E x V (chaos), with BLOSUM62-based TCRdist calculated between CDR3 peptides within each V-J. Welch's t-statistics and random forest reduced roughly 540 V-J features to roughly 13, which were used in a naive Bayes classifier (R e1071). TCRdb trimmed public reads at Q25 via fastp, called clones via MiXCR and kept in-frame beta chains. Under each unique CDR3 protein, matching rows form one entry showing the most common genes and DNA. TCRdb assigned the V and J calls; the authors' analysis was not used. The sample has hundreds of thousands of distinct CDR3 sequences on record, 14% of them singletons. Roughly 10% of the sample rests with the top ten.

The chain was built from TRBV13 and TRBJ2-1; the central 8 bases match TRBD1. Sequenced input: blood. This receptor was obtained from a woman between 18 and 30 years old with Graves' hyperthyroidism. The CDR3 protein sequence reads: CASSIRQGYNEQFF. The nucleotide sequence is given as TGTGCCAGCAGCATCAGACAGGGGTACAATGAGCAGTTCTTC.